This T cell receptor (beta chain) is from a study of graft-versus-host responses after intestinal transplantation. Across the study: Every transplant recipient was induced with anti-thymocyte globulin, then maintained on tacrolimus and steroids for two to four years.

The table came from immunoSEQ multiplex PCR; TCRdb's copy has only in-frame clones and leaves some out. The sample holds some 100,000 clones, around 93% seen once. The CDR3 covers 16 residues. V gave up 0 bases and J gave up 6 bases; unmatched junction bases: 6. Per germline, CDR1 SQVTM and CDR2 ANQGSEA. On this clone itself: The antigen is unknown.

The source is a human donor who was the organ donor for an intestinal transplant. This sample comprised unstimulated CD8+ T cells sorted from spleen or lymph node cells, obtained before transplant. J is TRBJ2-2 and V is TRBV29-1; 11 nucleotides agree with TRBD2. CDR3 sequence reads: CSVEESVAGGPGELFF. In DNA form, the CDR3 reads TGCAGCGTTGAAGAATCGGTAGCGGGGGGGCCCGGGGAGCTGTTTTTT.